The rows below give T cell receptor beta chains drawn from one sample of a study of blood T cell repertoires in COVID-19. The repertoire was sequenced with immunoSEQ multiplex PCR; TCRdb's copy has only in-frame clones and lacks some. This table has 76,000 or so clones, roughly 82% appearing once. The sequenced sample was peripheral blood. These receptors all come from a man aged 50-59 years with acute or convalescent COVID-19. The CDR3 runs from the conserved cysteine through the conserved F or W. The D gene is left open where the match is weak. Clone size is shown for a subset of rows, as once, few, many or a class of expanded clone.

clone_size: -
j_call: TRBJ2-6
d_call: TRBD1
v_call: TRBV28
cdr3_aa: CASHRGSGANVLTF
cdr3_nt: TGTGCCAGCCACAGGGGCTCTGGGGCCAACGTCCTGACTTTC

clone_size: -
j_call: TRBJ2-2
d_call: -
v_call: TRBV7-3
cdr3_aa: CASSLNVWGRGTGELFF
cdr3_nt: TGTGCCAGCAGCTTAAATGTTTGGGGGCGCGGCACCGGGGAGCTGTTTTTT

clone_size: -
j_call: TRBJ1-2
d_call: TRBD1
v_call: TRBV6-5
cdr3_aa: CASSYRDRGGYTF
cdr3_nt: TGTGCCAGCAGCTACCGGGACAGGGGTGGCTACACCTTC

clone_size: -
j_call: TRBJ1-6
d_call: TRBD1
v_call: TRBV27
cdr3_aa: CASSHWTGAPYNSPLHF
cdr3_nt: TGTGCCAGCAGTCATTGGACAGGGGCGCCCTATAATTCACCCCTCCACTTT

clone_size: -
j_call: TRBJ2-5
d_call: TRBD1
v_call: TRBV3-1/TRBV3-2
cdr3_aa: CASSLIQGVSAETQYF
cdr3_nt: TGTGCCAGCAGCCTCATCCAGGGGGTAAGTGCGGAGACCCAGTACTTC

clone_size: -
j_call: TRBJ2-1
d_call: -
v_call: TRBV19
cdr3_aa: CASSIGLEGRTEGNEQFF
cdr3_nt: TGTGCCAGTAGTATAGGATTGGAGGGACGAACGGAGGGGAATGAGCAGTTCTTC

clone_size: -
j_call: TRBJ2-1
d_call: TRBD2
v_call: TRBV5-4
cdr3_aa: CASSLAAAGVNNEQFF
cdr3_nt: TGTGCCAGCAGCTTGGCCGCAGCGGGGGTTAACAATGAGCAGTTCTTC

clone_size: few
j_call: TRBJ1-5
d_call: -
v_call: TRBV27
cdr3_aa: CASTPTGGPQQPQHF
cdr3_nt: TGTGCCAGCACTCCTACGGGGGGACCCCAACAGCCCCAGCATTTT

clone_size: -
j_call: TRBJ2-5
d_call: TRBD2
v_call: TRBV2
cdr3_aa: CATERPGLAEETQYF
cdr3_nt: TGTGCCACCGAACGACCGGGACTAGCGGAAGAGACCCAGTACTTC

clone_size: -
j_call: TRBJ1-1
d_call: -
v_call: TRBV6-4
cdr3_aa: CASSERGGYTEAFF
cdr3_nt: TGTGCCAGCAGTGAGCGGGGCGGCTACACTGAAGCTTTCTTT

clone_size: -
j_call: TRBJ2-7
d_call: TRBD1
v_call: TRBV19
cdr3_aa: CASTPGQGLYEQYF
cdr3_nt: TGTGCCAGTACCCCGGGACAGGGCCTCTACGAGCAGTACTTC

clone_size: -
j_call: TRBJ1-1
d_call: -
v_call: TRBV28
cdr3_aa: CATGGHEAFF
cdr3_nt: TGTGCCACCGGGGGGCATGAAGCTTTCTTT

clone_size: once
j_call: TRBJ2-7
d_call: -
v_call: TRBV14
cdr3_aa: CASSLVAGGLEPYEQYF
cdr3_nt: TGTGCCAGCAGCCTTGTGGCGGGCGGCCTTGAGCCCTACGAGCAGTACTTC